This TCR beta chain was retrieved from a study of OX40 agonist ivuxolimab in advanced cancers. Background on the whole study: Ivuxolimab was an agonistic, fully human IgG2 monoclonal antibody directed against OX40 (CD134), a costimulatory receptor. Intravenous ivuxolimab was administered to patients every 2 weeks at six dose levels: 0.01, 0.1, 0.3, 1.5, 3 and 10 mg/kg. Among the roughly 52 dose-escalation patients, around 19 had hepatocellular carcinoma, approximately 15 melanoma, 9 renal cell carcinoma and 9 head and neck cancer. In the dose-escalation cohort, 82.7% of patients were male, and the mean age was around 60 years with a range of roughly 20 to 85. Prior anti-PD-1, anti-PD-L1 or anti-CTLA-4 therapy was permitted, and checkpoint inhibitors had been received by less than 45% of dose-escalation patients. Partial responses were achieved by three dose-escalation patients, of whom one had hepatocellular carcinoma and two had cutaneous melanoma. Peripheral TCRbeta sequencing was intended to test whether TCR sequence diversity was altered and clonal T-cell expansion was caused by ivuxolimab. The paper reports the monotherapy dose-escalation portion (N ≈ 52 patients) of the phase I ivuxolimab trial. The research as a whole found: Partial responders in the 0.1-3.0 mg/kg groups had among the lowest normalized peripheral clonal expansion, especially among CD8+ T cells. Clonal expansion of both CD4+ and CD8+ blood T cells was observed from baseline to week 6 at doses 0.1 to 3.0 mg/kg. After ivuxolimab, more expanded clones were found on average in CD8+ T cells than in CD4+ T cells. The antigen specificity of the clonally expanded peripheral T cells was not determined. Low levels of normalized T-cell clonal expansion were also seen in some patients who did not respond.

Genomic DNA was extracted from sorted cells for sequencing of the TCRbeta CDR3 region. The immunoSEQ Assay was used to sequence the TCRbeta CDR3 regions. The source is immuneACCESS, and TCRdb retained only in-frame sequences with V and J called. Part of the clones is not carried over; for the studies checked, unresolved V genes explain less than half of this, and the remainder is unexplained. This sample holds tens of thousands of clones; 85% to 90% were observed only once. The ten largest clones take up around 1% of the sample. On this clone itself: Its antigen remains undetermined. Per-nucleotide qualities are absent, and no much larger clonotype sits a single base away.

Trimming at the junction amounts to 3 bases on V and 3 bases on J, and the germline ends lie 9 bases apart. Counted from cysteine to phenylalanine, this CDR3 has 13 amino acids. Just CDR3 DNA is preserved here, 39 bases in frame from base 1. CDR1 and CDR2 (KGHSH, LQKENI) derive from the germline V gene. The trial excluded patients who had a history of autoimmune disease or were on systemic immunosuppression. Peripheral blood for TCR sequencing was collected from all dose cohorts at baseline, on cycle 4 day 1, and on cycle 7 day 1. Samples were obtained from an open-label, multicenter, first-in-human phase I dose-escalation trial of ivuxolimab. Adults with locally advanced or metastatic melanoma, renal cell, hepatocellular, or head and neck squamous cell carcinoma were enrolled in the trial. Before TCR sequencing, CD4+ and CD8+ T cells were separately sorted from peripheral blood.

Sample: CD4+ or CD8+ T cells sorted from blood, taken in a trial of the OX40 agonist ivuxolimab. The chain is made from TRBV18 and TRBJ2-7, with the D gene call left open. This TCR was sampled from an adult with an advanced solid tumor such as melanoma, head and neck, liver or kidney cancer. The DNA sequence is TGTGCCAGCTCACCGGGCCAGAGCTACGAGCAGTACTTC. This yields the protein CASSPGQSYEQYF.